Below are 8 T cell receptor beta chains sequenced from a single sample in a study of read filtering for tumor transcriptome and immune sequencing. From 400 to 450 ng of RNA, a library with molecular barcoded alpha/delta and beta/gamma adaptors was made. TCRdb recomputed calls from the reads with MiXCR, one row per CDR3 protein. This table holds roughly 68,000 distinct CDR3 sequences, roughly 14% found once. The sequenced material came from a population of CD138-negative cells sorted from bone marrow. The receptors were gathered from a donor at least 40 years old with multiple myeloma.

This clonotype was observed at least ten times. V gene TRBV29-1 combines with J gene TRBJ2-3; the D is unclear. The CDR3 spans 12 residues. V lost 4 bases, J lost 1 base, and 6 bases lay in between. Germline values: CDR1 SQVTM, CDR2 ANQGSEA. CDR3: CSVVAGTDTQYF. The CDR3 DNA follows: TGCAGCGTTGTCGCAGGCACAGATACGCAGTATTTT.

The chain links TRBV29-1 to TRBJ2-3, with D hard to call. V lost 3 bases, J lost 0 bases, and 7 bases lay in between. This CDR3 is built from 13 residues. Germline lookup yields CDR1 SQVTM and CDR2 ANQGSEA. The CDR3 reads CSVEVLSTDTQYF. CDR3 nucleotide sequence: TGCAGCGTTGAGGTACTCAGCACAGATACGCAGTATTTT.

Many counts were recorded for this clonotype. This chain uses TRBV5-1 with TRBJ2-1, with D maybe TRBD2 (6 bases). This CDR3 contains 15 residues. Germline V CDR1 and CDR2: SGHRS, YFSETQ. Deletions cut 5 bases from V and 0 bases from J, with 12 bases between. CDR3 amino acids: CASSYAGSSYNEQFF. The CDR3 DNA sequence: TGCGCCAGCAGTTATGCCGGGAGCTCCTACAATGAGCAGTTCTTC.

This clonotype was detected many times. CDR3 DNA: TGCGCCAGCAGCCATGAGGATAGCTCCTACAATGAGCAGTTCTTC. Residues: CASSHEDSSYNEQFF. The genes are TRBV4-1 and TRBJ2-1, with D unresolved. CDR3 length: 15 amino acids. Trimming shortened V by 3 bases and J by 0 bases, and 9 bases separated the two germline ends. CDR1 MGHRA and CDR2 YSYEKL come from the germline V gene.

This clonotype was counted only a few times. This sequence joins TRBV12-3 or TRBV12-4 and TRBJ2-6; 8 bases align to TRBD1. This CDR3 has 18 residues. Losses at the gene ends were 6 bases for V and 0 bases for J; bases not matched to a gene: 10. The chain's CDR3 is CASSGIGQGRSGANVLTF. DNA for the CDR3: TGTGCCAGCAGCGGTATTGGACAGGGCCGCTCTGGGGCCAACGTCCTGACTTTC.

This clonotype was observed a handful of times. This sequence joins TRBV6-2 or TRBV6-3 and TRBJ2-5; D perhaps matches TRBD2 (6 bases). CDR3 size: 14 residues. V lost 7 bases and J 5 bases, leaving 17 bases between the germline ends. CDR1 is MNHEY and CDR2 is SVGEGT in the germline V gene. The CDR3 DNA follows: TGTGCCAGCACTCACAGGTTTGGGGGGGAGACCCAGTACTTC. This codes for CASTHRFGGETQYF.

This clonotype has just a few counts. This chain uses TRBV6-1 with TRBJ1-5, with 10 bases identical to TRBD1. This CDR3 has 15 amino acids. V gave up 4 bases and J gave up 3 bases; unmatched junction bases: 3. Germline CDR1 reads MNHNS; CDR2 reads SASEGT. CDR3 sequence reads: CASSGGQGLNQPQHF. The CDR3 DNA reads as TGTGCCAGCAGTGGGGGACAGGGGCTCAATCAGCCCCAGCATTTT.

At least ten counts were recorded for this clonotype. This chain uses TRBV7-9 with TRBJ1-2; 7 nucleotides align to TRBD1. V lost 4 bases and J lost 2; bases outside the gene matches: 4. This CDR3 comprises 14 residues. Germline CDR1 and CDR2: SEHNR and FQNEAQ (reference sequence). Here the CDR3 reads CASSSLDRNYGYTF. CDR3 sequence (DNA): TGTGCCAGCAGCTCTTTGGACAGGAACTATGGCTACACCTTC.